What follows describes a single TCR beta chain. Its antigen is still unknown. These data originate in a study of T cell responses to AZD1222 COVID-19 vaccine. Broader study findings: Within unmutated variant regions lay the reported targets of nearly half of spike-specific TCRs. There were mostly white British donors and more females than males, and clonal diversity was possibly underestimated.

The CDR3 is made up of 15 amino acids. Germline V gene sequence: CDR1 SEHNR, CDR2 FQNEAQ (reference sequence). The trim removed 10 bases at V and 9 bases at J, leaving 11 bases unmatched. Profiling relied on immunoSEQ multiplex PCR, and the TCRdb table lists in-frame clones only, not all of them. The data hold about 26,000 clones, with roughly 88% observed a single time. This chain links TRBV7-9 with TRBJ1-6; 11 positions agree with TRBD1. The material was peripheral blood, obtained 28 days after the second AZD1222 dose. This sequence originates from an adult who received the AZD1222 COVID-19 vaccine. The CDR3 DNA is TGTGCCATCACAACCGGGACAGGGGGTAGTTCACCCCTCCACTTT. Encoded protein: CAITTGTGGSSPLHF.